The clone carrying this T cell receptor (beta chain) was counted only a few times. This record comes from a study of OX40 agonist ivuxolimab in advanced cancers. TCRdb keeps only in-frame clones here, not all; method: immunoSEQ multiplex PCR. The repertoire includes 90,000 to 100,000 clones, about nine tenths of them detected once, and 0.7% to 0.95% sits in the top ten. The sequencing used CD4+ or CD8+ T cells sorted from blood, collected in a trial of the OX40 agonist ivuxolimab. The receptor's source is an adult with an advanced solid tumor such as melanoma, head and neck, liver or kidney cancer.

CDR3 protein: CASSVAGSAYGYTF. In nucleotides, the CDR3 is TGTGCCAGCAGTGTAGCAGGCTCTGCCTATGGCTACACCTTC. The chain uses TRBV6-1 and TRBJ1-2; no reliable D call. The length of the CDR3 is 14 residues. CDR1 is MNHNS and CDR2 is SASEGT in the germline V gene. V was trimmed by 4 bases and J by 4 bases, leaving 13 bases between them.